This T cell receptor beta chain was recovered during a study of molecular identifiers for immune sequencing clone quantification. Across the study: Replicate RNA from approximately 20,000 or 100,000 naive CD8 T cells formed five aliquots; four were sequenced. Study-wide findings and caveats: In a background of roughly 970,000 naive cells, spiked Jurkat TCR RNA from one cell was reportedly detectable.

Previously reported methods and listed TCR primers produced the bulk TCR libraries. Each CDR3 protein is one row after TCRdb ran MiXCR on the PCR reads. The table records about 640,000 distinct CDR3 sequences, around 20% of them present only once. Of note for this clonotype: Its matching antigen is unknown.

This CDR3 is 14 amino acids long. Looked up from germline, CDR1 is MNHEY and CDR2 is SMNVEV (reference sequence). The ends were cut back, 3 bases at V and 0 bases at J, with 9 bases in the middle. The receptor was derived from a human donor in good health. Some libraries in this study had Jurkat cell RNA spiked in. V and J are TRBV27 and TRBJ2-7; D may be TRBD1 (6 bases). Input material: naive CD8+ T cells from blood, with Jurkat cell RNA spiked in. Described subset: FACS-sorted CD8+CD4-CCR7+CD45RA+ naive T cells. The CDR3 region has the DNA TGTGCCAGCAGTTTGGGGGCGGCCTCCTACGAGCAGTACTTC. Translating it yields CASSLGAASYEQYF.